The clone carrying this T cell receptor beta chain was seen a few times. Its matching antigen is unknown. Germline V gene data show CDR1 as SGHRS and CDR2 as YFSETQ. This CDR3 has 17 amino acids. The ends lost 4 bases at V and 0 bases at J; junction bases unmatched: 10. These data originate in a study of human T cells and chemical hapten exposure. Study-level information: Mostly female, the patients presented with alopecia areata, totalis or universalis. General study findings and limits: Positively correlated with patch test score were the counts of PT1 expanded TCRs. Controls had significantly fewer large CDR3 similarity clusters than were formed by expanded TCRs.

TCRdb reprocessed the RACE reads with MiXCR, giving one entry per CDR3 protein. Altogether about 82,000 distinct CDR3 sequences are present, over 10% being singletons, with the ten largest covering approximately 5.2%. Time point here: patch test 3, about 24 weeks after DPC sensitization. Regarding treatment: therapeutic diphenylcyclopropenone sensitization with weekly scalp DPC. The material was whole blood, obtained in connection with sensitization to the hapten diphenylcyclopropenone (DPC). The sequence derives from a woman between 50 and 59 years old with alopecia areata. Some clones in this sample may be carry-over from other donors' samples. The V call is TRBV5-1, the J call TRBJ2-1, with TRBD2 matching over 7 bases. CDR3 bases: TGCGCCAGCAGCAGCGGGGTTTTCCGTAGCTCCTACAATGAGCAGTTCTTC. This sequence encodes CASSSGVFRSSYNEQFF.